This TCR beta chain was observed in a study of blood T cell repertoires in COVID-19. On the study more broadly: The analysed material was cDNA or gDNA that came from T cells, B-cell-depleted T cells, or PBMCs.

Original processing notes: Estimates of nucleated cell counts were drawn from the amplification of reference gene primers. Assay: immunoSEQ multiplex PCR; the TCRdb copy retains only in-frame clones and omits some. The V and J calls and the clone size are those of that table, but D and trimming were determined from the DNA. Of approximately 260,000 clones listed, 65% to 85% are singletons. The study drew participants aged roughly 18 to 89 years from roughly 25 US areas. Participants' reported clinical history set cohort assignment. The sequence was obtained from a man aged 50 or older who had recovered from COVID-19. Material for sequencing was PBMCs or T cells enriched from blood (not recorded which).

The CDR3 DNA follows: TGTGCCAGCAGCCAAGGTGAACTTGGGCAGTATTTT. Translation gives CASSQGELGQYF. This sequence joins TRBV4-2 and TRBJ2-3; D is undetermined. Germline V gene lookup returns CDR1 LGHNA and CDR2 YNFKEQ. Trimming took 1 base from V and 11 from J, leaving 10 bases between them. The CDR3 totals 12 residues.